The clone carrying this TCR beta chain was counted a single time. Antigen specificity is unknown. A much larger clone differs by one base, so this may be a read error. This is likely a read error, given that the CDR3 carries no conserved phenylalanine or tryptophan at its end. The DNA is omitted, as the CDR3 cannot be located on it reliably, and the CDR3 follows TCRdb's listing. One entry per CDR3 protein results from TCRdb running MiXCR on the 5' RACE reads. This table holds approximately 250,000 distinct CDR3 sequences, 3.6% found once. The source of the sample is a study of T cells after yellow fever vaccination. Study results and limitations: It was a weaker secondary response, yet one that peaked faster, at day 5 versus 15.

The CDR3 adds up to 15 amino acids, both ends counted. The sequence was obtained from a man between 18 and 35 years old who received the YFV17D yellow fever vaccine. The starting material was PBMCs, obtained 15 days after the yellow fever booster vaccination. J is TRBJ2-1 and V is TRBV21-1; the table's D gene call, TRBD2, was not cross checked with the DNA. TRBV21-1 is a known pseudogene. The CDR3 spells CASSSSGLLYNEQFL.